This T cell receptor (beta chain) was identified during a study of T cells in localized non-small cell lung cancer. General study findings and limits: Adjacent uninvolved lung tissue had the highest T cell clonality, exceeding tumor. An association was observed between higher blood T cell density and longer overall survival.

The germline CDR1 and CDR2 sequences are SGHVS and FNYEAQ. Losses at the gene ends were 1 base for V and 3 bases for J; bases not matched to a gene: 2. CDR3 length: 15 residues. Clones were sequenced by immunoSEQ multiplex PCR, and TCRdb holds only the in-frame ones, with some missing. The data hold about 29,000 clones, with 70% to 90% observed a single time. To note about this clone: The antigen is unknown.

The sequencing here drew on peripheral blood, taken before any cancer treatment. The sequence derives from a woman aged 40-75 years with stage I lung adenocarcinoma. This rearrangement joins TRBV7-6 to TRBJ2-3, with TRBD2 identical over 9 bases. The CDR3 is CASSLGLAVTDTQYF. Here the CDR3 DNA reads TGTGCCAGCAGCTTAGGACTAGCGGTGACAGATACGCAGTATTTT.